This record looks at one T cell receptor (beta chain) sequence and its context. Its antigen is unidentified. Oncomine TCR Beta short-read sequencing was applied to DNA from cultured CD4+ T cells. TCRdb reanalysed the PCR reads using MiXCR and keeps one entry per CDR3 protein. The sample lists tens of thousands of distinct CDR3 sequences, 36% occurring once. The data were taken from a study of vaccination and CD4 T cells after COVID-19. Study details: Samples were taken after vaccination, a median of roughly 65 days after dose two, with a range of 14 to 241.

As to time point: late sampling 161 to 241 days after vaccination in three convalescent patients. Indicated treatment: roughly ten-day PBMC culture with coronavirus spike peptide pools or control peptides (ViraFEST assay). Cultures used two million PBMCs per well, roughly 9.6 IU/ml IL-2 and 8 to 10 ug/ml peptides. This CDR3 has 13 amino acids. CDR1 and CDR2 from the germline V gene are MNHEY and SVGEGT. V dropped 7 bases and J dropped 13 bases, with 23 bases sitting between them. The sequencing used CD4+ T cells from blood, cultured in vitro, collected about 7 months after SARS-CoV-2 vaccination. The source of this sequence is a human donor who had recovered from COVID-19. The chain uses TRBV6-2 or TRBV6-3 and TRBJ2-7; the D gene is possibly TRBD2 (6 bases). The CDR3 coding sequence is TGTGCCAGCACCCAGCCCACCCGGGGAGGCCAATACTTC. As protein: CASTQPTRGGQYF.